Listed here are 20 T cell receptor beta chains from one sample, sequenced in a study of CD4+ T cells in melanoma. Using immunoSEQ multiplex PCR, the repertoire was profiled, and TCRdb retains in-frame clones only, with some absent. The data show about 11,000 clones, almost 70% seen once. What was sequenced was cells from a culture (not recorded whether cultured in vitro). Source of these receptors: a human donor with melanoma.

The J gene is TRBJ1-1, the V gene TRBV18, with D tentatively TRBD1 (6 bases). With 6 bases removed from V and 3 bases from J, the gap between germline ends came to 23 bases. Germline loops: CDR1 KGHSH, CDR2 LQKENI. The CDR3 covers 17 residues. The DNA of the CDR3 is TGTGCCAGCTCCCCTCTTGGGCTTACAGGGTTAGACACTGAAGCTTTCTTT. Its translation: CASSPLGLTGLDTEAFF.

This clone occurred once. The chain recombines TRBV5-8 with TRBJ2-3; a possible D gene is TRBD1 (5 bases). V was trimmed by 4 bases and J by 3 bases, leaving 21 bases between them. From germline, CDR1 is SGHTS and CDR2 YDEGEE. The CDR3 contains 17 residues. The CDR3 is CASSLKTSPGYTDTQYF. The DNA of the CDR3 is TGTGCCAGCAGCCTTAAGACATCCCCAGGGTATACAGATACGCAGTATTTT. Looking up the rest from reference TRBV5-8 and TRBJ2-3 gives the full variable domain: EAGVTQSPTHLIKTRGQQATLRCSPISGHTSVYWYQQALGLGLQFLLWYDEGEERNRGNFPPRFSGRQFPNYSSELNVNALELEDSALYLCASSLKTSPGYTDTQYFGPGTRLTVL.

V is TRBV28 and J is TRBJ1-5; D is uncertain. Trimming shortened V by 10 bases and J by 1 base, and 8 bases separated the two germline ends. The CDR3 consists of 12 residues. The germline V gene encodes CDR1 MDHEN and CDR2 SYDVKM. Written as DNA, the CDR3 is TGTGCCATTAAAAGGAGCAATCAGCCCCAGCATTTT. Protein: CAIKRSNQPQHF.

The chain combines TRBV7-9 with TRBJ2-7, with D perhaps TRBD1 (7 bases). Germline V gene lookup returns CDR1 SEHNR and CDR2 FQNEAQ (reference sequence). This CDR3 is built from 15 residues. V lost 0 bases, J lost 4 bases, and 13 bases lay in between. CDR3 protein: CASSLAQPGGYEQYF. The CDR3 DNA sequence: TGTGCCAGCAGCTTAGCGCAACCAGGGGGGTACGAGCAGTACTTC.

The chain carries TRBV27 and TRBJ1-5; D call uncertain. Between the trimmed V and J ends, which lost 5 bases and 4 bases, there was a span of 15 bases. The CDR3 is 15 residues long. In germline, CDR1 is MNHEY, CDR2 SMNVEV (reference sequence). CDR3 bases: TGTGCCAGCAGTAGCCGTGGCGGGGTGAATCAGCCCCAGCATTTT. Protein product: CASSSRGGVNQPQHF.

This clone was counted a few times. The genes are TRBV20-1 and TRBJ1-1; tentative D call: TRBD1 (5 bases). Germline V gene data show CDR1 as DFQATT and CDR2 as SNEGSKA (reference sequence). Trimming shortened V by 6 bases and J by 8 bases, and 13 bases separated the two germline ends. The CDR3 spans 11 residues. The CDR3 bases are TGCAGTGCCCGATACAGGAGAGAAGCTTTCTTT. It is translated as CSARYRREAFF.

This chain connects TRBV6-5 to TRBJ1-2; 8 bases line up with TRBD1. The CDR3 covers 15 residues. V gave up 6 bases and J gave up 0 bases; unmatched junction bases: 6. The germline V gene encodes CDR1 MNHEY and CDR2 SVGAGI. CDR3: CASRPGQGANYGYTF. CDR3 in DNA: TGTGCCAGCAGACCCGGACAGGGAGCTAACTATGGCTACACCTTC.

The chain links TRBV9 to TRBJ2-3, with D perhaps matching TRBD1 or TRBD2 (6 bases each). V lost 0 bases, J lost 0 bases, and 17 bases lay in between. Germline V gene lookup returns CDR1 SGDLS and CDR2 YYNGEE. The CDR3 has 18 amino acids. The CDR3 region is CASSVAGWGAPSTDTQYF. The CDR3 DNA sequence: TGTGCCAGCAGCGTAGCGGGTTGGGGGGCACCCAGCACAGATACGCAGTATTTT.

J is TRBJ1-3 and V is TRBV11-3; D gene uncertain. V gave up 2 bases and J gave up 4 bases, with 6 bases separating them. Germline V gives CDR1 SGHNT, CDR2 YENEEA. The CDR3 is made up of 13 amino acids. The CDR3 region is CASSLIYGNTIYF. The DNA for the CDR3 is TGTGCCAGCAGCTTAATCTACGGAAACACCATATATTTT.

The rearrangement joins TRBV18 to TRBJ2-7; D unresolved. V lost 2 bases and J lost 6, with 17 bases in between. This CDR3 has 15 amino acids. Germline V gene data show CDR1 as KGHSH and CDR2 as LQKENI. The CDR3 is CASSPNRIKDTEQYF. In DNA form, the CDR3 reads TGTGCCAGCTCACCAAATCGCATTAAGGATACCGAGCAGTACTTC.

The chain is built from TRBV6-5 and TRBJ1-6; 12 bases align to TRBD1. CDR3 size: 15 residues. The germline V gene has CDR1 MNHEY and CDR2 SVGAGI. Germline trimming cut 5 bases from V and 11 bases from J; bases unmatched to any gene: 7. The CDR3: CASSRGGTGGPPLHF. CDR3 nucleotide sequence: TGTGCCAGCAGTCGGGGGGGGACAGGGGGCCCACCCCTCCACTTT.

The chain recombines TRBV4-1 with TRBJ1-2; 9 nucleotides align to TRBD1. With 2 bases clipped from V and 2 bases from J, the junction kept 15 bases outside the gene matches. The CDR3 covers 19 residues. Looked up from germline, CDR1 is MGHRA and CDR2 is YSYEKL. CDR3 sequence: CASSQLGGTGSGGNYGYTF. For the CDR3, the DNA is TGCGCCAGCAGCCAATTGGGGGGGACAGGGTCAGGGGGGAACTATGGCTACACCTTC.

The chain carries TRBV4-1 and TRBJ1-2, with a possible D match to TRBD1 (5 bases). The germline V gene encodes CDR1 MGHRA and CDR2 YSYEKL. CDR3 length: 19 amino acids. V dropped 0 bases and J dropped 2 bases, with 22 bases sitting between them. The CDR3 is CASSQDVRGASLGNYGYTF. CDR3 sequence (DNA): TGCGCCAGCAGCCAAGATGTTCGAGGGGCCTCCCTCGGGAACTATGGCTACACCTTC.

This clone was seen a handful of times. The chain couples TRBV2 to TRBJ2-7; 10 nucleotides agree with TRBD1. This CDR3 comprises 14 residues. Germline lookup yields CDR1 SNHLY and CDR2 FYNNEI. Losses at the gene ends were 6 bases for V and 5 bases for J; bases not matched to a gene: 7. The DNA of the CDR3 is TGTGCCAGCAGGGGGACAGGGGTGGTCCACGAGCAGTACTTC. It specifies CASRGTGVVHEQYF.

The V and J genes are TRBV7-3 and TRBJ2-3; D remains ambiguous. The CDR3 has 13 residues. V gave up 0 bases and J gave up 4 bases, with 5 bases separating them. Germline-derived CDR1 and CDR2 are SGHTA and FQGTGA. The CDR3 DNA follows: TGTGCCAGCAGCTTAACGTTCTCAGATACGCAGTATTTT. Translated: CASSLTFSDTQYF. The entire variable domain, with the rest obtained from reference TRBV7-3 and TRBJ2-3, is as follows: GAGVSQTPSNKVTEKGKYVELRCDPISGHTALYWYRQSLGQGPEFLIYFQGTGAADDSGLPNDRFFAVRPEGSVSTLKIQRTERGDSAVYLCASSLTFSDTQYFGPGTRLTVL.

The chain is built from TRBV10-3 and TRBJ2-4, with D unclear. CDR1 and CDR2 from the germline V gene are ENHRY and SYGVKD. The CDR3 sequence is 13 residues long. Trimming removed 5 bases at V and 7 bases at J, with 12 bases between. This CDR3 reads CAISQDIRNIQYF. The CDR3 DNA reads TGTGCCATCAGTCAAGACATAAGGAACATTCAGTACTTC.

This clone was detected a few times. The chain carries TRBV19 and TRBJ1-1, with a weak D call TRBD1 (5 bases). The V and J ends lost 9 bases and 3 bases respectively, with 17 bases between them. Germline CDR1 LNHDA, CDR2 SQIVND (reference sequence). This CDR3 region has 14 residues. The CDR3 DNA is TGTGCCAGCCGGGACTTCTACCAGGACACTGAAGCTTTCTTT. Its translation is CASRDFYQDTEAFF. The full variable domain, in which reference TRBV19 and TRBJ1-1 provide the parts outside the CDR3, is DGGITQSPKYLFRKEGQNVTLSCEQNLNHDAMYWYRQDPGQGLRLIYYSQIVNDFQKGDIAEGYSVSREKKESFPLTVTSAQKNPTAFYLCASRDFYQDTEAFFGQGTRLTVV.

The count of this clone is one. V usage is TRBV4-1 and J usage is TRBJ1-1; D unclear. Germline CDR1 is MGHRA and CDR2 is YSYEKL. The CDR3 totals 13 residues. V was cut by 4 bases and J by 0 bases, with 6 bases left in between. The CDR3 bases are TGCGCCAGCAGCCGGCGGGTGAACACTGAAGCTTTCTTT. Protein: CASSRRVNTEAFF.

The chain couples TRBV6-1 to TRBJ1-5; possible D gene TRBD1, 5 bases. The germline V gene has CDR1 MNHNS and CDR2 SASEGT. CDR3 length: 14 amino acids. The V and J ends lost 3 bases and 3 bases respectively, with 9 bases between them. CDR3 sequence: CASSDQGYNQPQHF. Here the CDR3 DNA reads TGTGCCAGCAGTGATCAGGGTTACAATCAGCCCCAGCATTTT.

This clone occurred once. The chain recombines TRBV6-1 with TRBJ1-2; D call uncertain. The CDR3 loop spans 14 amino acids. The V end was cut by 5 bases, the J end by 13 bases, with 23 bases between. Germline V gives CDR1 MNHNS, CDR2 SASEGT. This chain's CDR3 is CASSNWPETMASTF. CDR3 DNA: TGTGCCAGCAGTAACTGGCCGGAAACTATGGCTTCCACCTTC.